This paragraph reports one TCR beta chain. What antigen it recognizes has not been identified. Nothing much larger sits one base from this clone, and base qualities are not available. The data derive from a study of blood T cell repertoires in COVID-19 (dated by TCRdb to 2018 to 2020). The study in broad terms: Collaborator samples came from the United States, Italy and Spain and covered acute and convalescent phases of COVID-19. The prospective study material was composed of cDNA or gDNA derived from T cells, B-cell-depleted T cells, or PBMCs. The dataset comprised deeply sampled blood TCRbeta repertoires from subjects exposed to, actively infected with, or recovered from COVID-19. The repertoires were released in a freely available public database intended as a resource for research on the immune response to SARS-CoV-2. The samples were drawn from two sources: the first 160 participants of the ongoing ImmuneRACE study, and 1,000 to 1,500 subjects contributed by 6 global collaborators. Sample metadata almost always included a de-identified subject ID, COVID-19 status, age in years and sex. HLA class I and class II types, where available, came from metadata supplied by the sample provider rather than from assay-based typing. General study outcomes and caveats: The amount of clinical and demographic metadata varied by source and participant and was provided uncurated.

One collaborating source in Seattle enrolled patients while the patients were actively infected and followed the patients over time throughout the course of disease. Whole blood was collected in K2EDTA tubes by collaborating institutions according to the institutions' own protocols. For TCRbeta analysis, collaborators shipped samples in one of three forms: frozen whole blood, isolated PBMCs, or DNA extracted from either of those sample types. The immunoSEQ Assay, a bias-controlled multiplex PCR, was used to amplify TCRbeta CDR3 regions from genomic DNA. From the authors' description of their analysis: The number of nucleated cells in each sample was estimated from the amplification of reference gene primers within the assay. Sequence reads were collapsed and filtered to measure the absolute abundance of every unique TCRbeta CDR3 rearrangement. Productive Simpson clonality was computed per sample as the square root of Simpson's diversity index over productive rearrangements. The immuneACCESS repertoire file appears here via TCRdb, limited to in-frame rearrangements. These files lack a portion of the clones; in checked studies, under half of the deficit traces to unresolved V genes, and the cause of the others is not known. That table furnishes V, J and clone size, whereas the DNA furnished D and trimming. This sample has 300,000 or so clones in its table, and 85% to 90% of those were observed once. Jointly, the top ten make up roughly 2.9% of the sample.

The germline V gene (reference sequence) yields SGHKS for CDR1 and YYEKEE for CDR2. V is shortened by 1 base, J by 7 bases, and the region joining them spans 15 bases. The cysteine opens and the phenylalanine closes a CDR3 of 15 amino acids. Just the 45-base CDR3 DNA is kept, in frame starting at base 1. Sequenced sample: peripheral blood. This receptor chain uses TRBV5-5 and TRBJ2-1; the D region possibly corresponds to TRBD2 (6 bases align). The receptor was derived from a woman aged 25 to 39 with COVID-19, enrolled during active disease. The DNA reads as follows: TGTGCCAGCAGCTTGTCCGGGGGAGAGGCTAATGAGCAGTTCTTC. This codes for CASSLSGGEANEQFF.